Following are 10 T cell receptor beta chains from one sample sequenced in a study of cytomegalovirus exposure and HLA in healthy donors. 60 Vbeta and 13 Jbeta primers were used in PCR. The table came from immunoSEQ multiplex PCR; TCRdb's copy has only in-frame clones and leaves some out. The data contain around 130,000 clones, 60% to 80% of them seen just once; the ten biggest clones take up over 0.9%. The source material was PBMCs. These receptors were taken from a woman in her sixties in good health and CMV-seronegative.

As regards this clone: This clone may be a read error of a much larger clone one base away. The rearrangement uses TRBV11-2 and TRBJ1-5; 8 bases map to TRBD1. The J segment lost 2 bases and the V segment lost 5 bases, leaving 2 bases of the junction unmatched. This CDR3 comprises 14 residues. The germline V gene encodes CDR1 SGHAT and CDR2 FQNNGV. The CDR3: CASSQDRGNQPQHF. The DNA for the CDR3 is TGTGCCAGCAGCCAGGACAGGGGCAATCAGCCCCAGCATTTT.

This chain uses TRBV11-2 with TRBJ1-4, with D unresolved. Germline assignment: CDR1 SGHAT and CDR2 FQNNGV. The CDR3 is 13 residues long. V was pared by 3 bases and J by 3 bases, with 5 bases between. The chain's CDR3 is CASSFQANEKLFF. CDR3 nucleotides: TGTGCCAGCAGCTTCCAGGCTAATGAAAAACTGTTTTTT. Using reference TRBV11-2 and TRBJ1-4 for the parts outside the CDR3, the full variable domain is EAGVAQSPRYKIIEKRQSVAFWCNPISGHATLYWYQQILGQGPKLLIQFQNNGVVDDSQLPKDRFSAERLKGVDSTLKIQPAKLEDSAVYLCASSFQANEKLFFGSGTQLSVL.

The CDR3 DNA reads as TGTGCCAGCAGTGAAAGGCTAGCGGGAGCCTACGAGCAGTACTTC. It codes for CASSERLAGAYEQYF. The chain recombines TRBV6-4 with TRBJ2-7, with 10 bases matching TRBD2. V shed 3 bases and J 2 bases; nucleotides not matched to a gene: 4. The CDR3 length is 15 residues. The germline gives CDR1 MRHNA, CDR2 SNTAGT.

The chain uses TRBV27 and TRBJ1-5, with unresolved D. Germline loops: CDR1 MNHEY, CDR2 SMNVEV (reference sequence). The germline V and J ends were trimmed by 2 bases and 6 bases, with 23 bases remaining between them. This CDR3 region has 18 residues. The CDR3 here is CASSLRAATRPISQPQHF. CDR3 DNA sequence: TGTGCCAGCAGTTTACGAGCGGCGACTCGGCCAATTAGTCAGCCCCAGCATTTT.

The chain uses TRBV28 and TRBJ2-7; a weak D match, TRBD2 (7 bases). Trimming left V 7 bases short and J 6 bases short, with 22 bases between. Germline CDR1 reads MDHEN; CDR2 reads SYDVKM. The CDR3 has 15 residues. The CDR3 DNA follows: TGTGCCAGCACCACAGGCCGGGGGGCTAGAGGCGAGCAGTACTTC. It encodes CASTTGRGARGEQYF.

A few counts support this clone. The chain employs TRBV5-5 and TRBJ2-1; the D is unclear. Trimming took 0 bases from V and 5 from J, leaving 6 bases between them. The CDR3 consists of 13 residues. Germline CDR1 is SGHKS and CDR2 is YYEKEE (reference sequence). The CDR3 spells CASSLGANNEQFF. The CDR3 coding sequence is TGTGCCAGCAGCTTGGGGGCGAACAATGAGCAGTTCTTC.

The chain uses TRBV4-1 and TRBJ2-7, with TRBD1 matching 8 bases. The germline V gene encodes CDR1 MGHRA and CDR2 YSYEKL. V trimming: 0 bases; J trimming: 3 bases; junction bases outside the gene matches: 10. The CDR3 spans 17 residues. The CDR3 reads CASSQEETGAGGYEQYF. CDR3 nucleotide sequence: TGCGCCAGCAGCCAAGAAGAGACAGGGGCAGGTGGCTACGAGCAGTACTTC.

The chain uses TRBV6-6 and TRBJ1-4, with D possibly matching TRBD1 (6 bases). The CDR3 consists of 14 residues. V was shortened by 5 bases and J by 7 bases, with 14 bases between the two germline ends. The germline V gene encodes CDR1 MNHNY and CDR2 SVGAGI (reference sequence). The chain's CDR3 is CASSTQGRGEKLFF. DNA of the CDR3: TGTGCCAGCAGTACACAGGGACGGGGTGAAAAACTGTTTTTT.

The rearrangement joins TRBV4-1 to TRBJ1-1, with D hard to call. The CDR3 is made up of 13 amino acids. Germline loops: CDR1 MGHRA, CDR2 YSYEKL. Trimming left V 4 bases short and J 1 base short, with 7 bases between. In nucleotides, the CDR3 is TGCGCCAGCAGCCGGACTTCGAACACTGAAGCTTTCTTT. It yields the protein CASSRTSNTEAFF.

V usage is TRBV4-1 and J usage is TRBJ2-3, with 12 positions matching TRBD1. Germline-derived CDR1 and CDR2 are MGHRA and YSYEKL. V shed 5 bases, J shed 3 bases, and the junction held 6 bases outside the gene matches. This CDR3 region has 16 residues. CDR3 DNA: TGCGCCAGCAGCTTCGGGGACAGGGGGCAGACAGATACGCAGTATTTT. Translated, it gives CASSFGDRGQTDTQYF.